This TCR beta chain stems from a study of blood T cell repertoires in COVID-19. Study-level background: Sites across the United States, Italy and Spain contributed samples from acute and convalescent COVID-19.

Germline CDR1 and CDR2: LGHDT and YNNKEL (reference sequence). With 5 bases clipped from V and 7 bases from J, the junction kept 8 bases outside the gene matches. This CDR3 comprises 14 residues. Authors' analysis steps: Amplification of reference gene primers was used by the study to estimate nucleated cell counts. TCRdb's copy holds only in-frame clones and misses some; the assay was immunoSEQ multiplex PCR. The V and J calls and clone size come from that table; D and trimming were worked out from the DNA. The sample includes 110,000 or so clones, 81% of them seen just once. This TCR came from a man aged 50 to 59 with acute or convalescent COVID-19. V and J are TRBV3-1 (or the pseudogene TRBV3-2) and TRBJ1-5; 7 positions agree with TRBD1. Input material: peripheral blood. For the CDR3, the DNA is TGTGCCAGCAGCTCTCGACAGGGTGACCAGCCCCAGCATTTT. Translating it yields CASSSRQGDQPQHF.